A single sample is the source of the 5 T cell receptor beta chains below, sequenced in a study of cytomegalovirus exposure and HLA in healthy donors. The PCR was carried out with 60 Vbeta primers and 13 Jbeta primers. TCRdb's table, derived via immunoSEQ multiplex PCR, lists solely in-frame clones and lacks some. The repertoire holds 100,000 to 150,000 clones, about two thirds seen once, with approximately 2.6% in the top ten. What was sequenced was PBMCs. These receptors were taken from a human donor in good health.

The CDR3 coding sequence is TGTGCCAGCAGCAATAGGCGGGGCAGGGCCTTGGTTGGCTACACCTTC. The encoded protein is CASSNRRGRALVGYTF. The chain carries TRBV25-1 and TRBJ1-2, with a weak D call TRBD1 (5 bases). The ends were cut back, 6 bases at V and 7 bases at J, with 24 bases in the middle. Germline CDR1 is MGHDK and CDR2 is SYGVNS. The CDR3 extends over 16 amino acids.

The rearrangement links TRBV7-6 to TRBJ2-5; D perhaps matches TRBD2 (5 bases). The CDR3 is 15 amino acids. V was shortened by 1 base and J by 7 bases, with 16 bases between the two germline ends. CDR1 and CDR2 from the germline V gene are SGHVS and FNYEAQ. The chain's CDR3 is CASSLDTTLRGTQYF. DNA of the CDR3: TGTGCCAGCAGCTTAGATACGACGTTACGGGGGACCCAGTACTTC.

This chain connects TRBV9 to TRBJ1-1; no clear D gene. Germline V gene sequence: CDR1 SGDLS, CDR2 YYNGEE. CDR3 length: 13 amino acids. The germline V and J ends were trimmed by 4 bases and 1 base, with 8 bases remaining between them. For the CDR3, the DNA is TGTGCCAGCAGCCGGGGTTCGAACACTGAAGCTTTCTTT. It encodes CASSRGSNTEAFF.

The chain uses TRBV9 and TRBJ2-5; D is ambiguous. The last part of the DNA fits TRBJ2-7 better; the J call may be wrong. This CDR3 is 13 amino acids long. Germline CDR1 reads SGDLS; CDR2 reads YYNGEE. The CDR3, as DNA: TGTGCCAGCAGCGTAGGAGTTTCCTACGAGCAGTACTTC. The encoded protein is CASSVGVSYEQYF.

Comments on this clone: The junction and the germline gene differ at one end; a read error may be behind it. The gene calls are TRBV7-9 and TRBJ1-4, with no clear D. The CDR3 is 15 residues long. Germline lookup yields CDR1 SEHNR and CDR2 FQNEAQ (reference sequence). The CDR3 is CSSSGRVATNEKLFF. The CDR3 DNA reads TGTTCCAGCAGCGGCCGGGTCGCAACTAATGAAAAACTGTTTTTT.